The 3 T cell receptor beta chains below all came from one sample that was sequenced in a study of blood T cell repertoires in COVID-19. The data were produced by immunoSEQ multiplex PCR, yet TCRdb's version contains in-frame clones alone and is incomplete. The sample lists about 130,000 clones; roughly nine tenths were seen once. Material for sequencing was peripheral blood. Every receptor here comes from a woman in her sixties or seventies with COVID-19, enrolled during active disease.

The rearrangement joins TRBV15 to TRBJ1-1; D is ambiguous. V lost 2 bases to trimming and J lost 5 bases, with 9 bases between them. The length of the CDR3 is 13 residues. Germline V CDR1 and CDR2: LNHNV, YYDKDF (reference sequence). DNA for the CDR3: TGTGCCACCAGCAGATACCGGGAGACTGAAGCTTTCTTT. Encoded protein: CATSRYRETEAFF.

V gene TRBV7-9 combines with J gene TRBJ2-1; D remains ambiguous. The length of the CDR3 is 13 residues. CDR1 is SEHNR, CDR2 FQNEAQ, per germline (reference sequence). Trimming removed 1 base from V and 9 bases from J, with 10 bases in between. CDR3 sequence (DNA): TGTGCCAGCAGCTTAGACACGTTTGGTGAGCAGTTCTTC. Translated: CASSLDTFGEQFF.

This clone was seen more than once but under ten times. The rearrangement uses TRBV9 and TRBJ1-6, with a tentative D call TRBD1 (6 bases). This CDR3 spans 12 amino acids. V lost 4 bases to trimming and J lost 8 bases, with 7 bases between them. CDR1 and CDR2 from the germline V gene are SGDLS and YYNGEE. The CDR3 loop reads CASSQGYSPLHF. DNA for the CDR3: TGTGCCAGCAGCCAGGGGTATTCACCCCTCCACTTT.